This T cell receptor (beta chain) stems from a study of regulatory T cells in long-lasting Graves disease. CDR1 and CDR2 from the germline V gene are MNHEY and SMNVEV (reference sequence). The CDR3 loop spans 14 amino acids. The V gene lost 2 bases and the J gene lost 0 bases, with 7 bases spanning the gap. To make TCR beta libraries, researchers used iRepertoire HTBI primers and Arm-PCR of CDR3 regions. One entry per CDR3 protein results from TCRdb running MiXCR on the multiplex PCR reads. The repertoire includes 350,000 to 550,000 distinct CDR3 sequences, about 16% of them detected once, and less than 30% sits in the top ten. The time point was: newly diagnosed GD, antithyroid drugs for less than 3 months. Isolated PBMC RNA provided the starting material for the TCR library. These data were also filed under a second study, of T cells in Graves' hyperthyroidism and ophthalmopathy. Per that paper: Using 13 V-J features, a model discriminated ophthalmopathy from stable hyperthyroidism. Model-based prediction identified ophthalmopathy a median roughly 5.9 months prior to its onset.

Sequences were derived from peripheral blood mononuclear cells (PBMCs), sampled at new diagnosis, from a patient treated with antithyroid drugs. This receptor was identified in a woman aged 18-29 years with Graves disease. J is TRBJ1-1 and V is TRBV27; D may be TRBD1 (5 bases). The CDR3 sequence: CASSLDSLNTEAFF. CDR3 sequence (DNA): TGTGCCAGCAGTTTAGACAGTCTGAACACTGAAGCTTTCTTT.